This TCR beta chain was identified during a study of cytomegalovirus exposure and HLA in healthy donors. Study-wide findings and caveats: In a later analysis, productive TCRs from donors in an Asian-associated ancestry cluster reportedly carried fewer N-insertions than the cohort mean. A later analysis found common viral pathogens apparently linked to several of the most significant clusters.

For this clone: No antigen is known for it.

PCR employed 60 Vbeta and 13 Jbeta primers. Assay used: immunoSEQ multiplex PCR; TCRdb lists only in-frame clones, some missing. Of hundreds of thousands of clones listed, approximately 80% are singletons. The CDR3 sequence is 11 residues long. Germline CDR1 is DFQATT and CDR2 is SNEGSKA (reference sequence). V dropped 3 bases and J dropped 3 bases, with 6 bases sitting between them. Despite likely unrecorded immune exposures, the donors were nominally healthy at the time of sampling. The chain combines TRBV20-1 with TRBJ2-7; D might be TRBD2 (5 bases). The source is a middle-aged woman in good health and CMV-seronegative. The specimen was PBMCs. For the CDR3, the DNA is TGCAGTGCTAGTGGGAGCTACGAGCAGTACTTC. Residues: CSASGSYEQYF.